The 24 T cell receptor beta chains below all came from one sample that was sequenced in a study of identical twins. TCRdb analysed the 5' RACE reads with MiXCR anew, one entry per CDR3 protein. The sample yields 140,000 to 150,000 distinct CDR3 sequences, 3% to 4.5% seen once. The source material was memory T cells sorted from blood. These receptors came from a man younger than 35 in good health.

This clonotype showed up many times. This rearrangement joins TRBV12-3 or TRBV12-4 to TRBJ1-6; D remains ambiguous. With 1 base removed from V and 9 bases from J, the gap between germline ends came to 10 bases. The CDR3 covers 14 residues. CDR3 amino acids: CASSLGRFGSPLHF. CDR3 coding DNA: TGTGCCAGCAGTTTAGGTCGCTTTGGTTCACCCCTCCACTTT.

This clonotype has a count of ten or more. This sequence joins TRBV3-1 and TRBJ1-1; D remains ambiguous. Per germline, CDR1 LGHDT and CDR2 YNNKEL (reference sequence). This CDR3 region has 13 residues. Between the trimmed V and J ends, which lost 0 bases and 9 bases, there was a span of 11 bases. CDR3: CASSQDLKSKAFF. For the CDR3, the DNA is TGTGCCAGCAGCCAAGACCTAAAAAGCAAAGCTTTCTTT.

The chain carries TRBV3-1 and TRBJ2-5; no firm D call. Between the trimmed V and J ends, which lost 4 bases and 3 bases, there was a span of 9 bases. CDR3 length equals 13 residues. In germline, CDR1 is LGHDT, CDR2 YNNKEL (reference sequence). DNA for the CDR3: TGTGCCAGCAGCCGTTCAGGCGAAGAGACCCAGTACTTC. It yields the protein CASSRSGEETQYF.

Many counts were recorded for this clonotype. V usage is TRBV6-5 and J usage is TRBJ1-2, with D hard to call. Germline CDR1 and CDR2: MNHEY and SVGAGI. The V and J ends lost 0 bases and 3 bases respectively, with 11 bases between them. The CDR3 consists of 15 residues. CDR3 in amino acids: CASSYSRVLDYGYTF. CDR3 in DNA: TGTGCCAGCAGTTACTCTAGGGTCCTGGACTATGGCTACACCTTC.

This clonotype was observed a handful of times. A much larger clone is a single base away; this may be a read error. This chain links TRBV29-1 with TRBJ2-7, with D tentatively TRBD2 (6 bases). The germline CDR1 and CDR2 sequences are SQVTM and ANQGSEA. This CDR3 region has 13 residues. V was cut by 7 bases and J by 2 bases, with 15 bases left in between. This chain's CDR3 is CSAVGLTAYEQYF. CDR3 DNA: TGCAGCGCCGTAGGACTAACAGCCTACGAGCAGTACTTC.

This clonotype was detected ten times or more. CDR3: CSASAPRDEQFF. CDR3 DNA sequence: TGCAGTGCTAGTGCTCCTAGAGATGAGCAGTTCTTC. The chain combines TRBV20-1 with TRBJ2-1; D gene ambiguous. CDR3 length: 12 amino acids. Trimming pared 3 bases from V and 8 bases from J, leaving 11 bases between. Looked up from germline, CDR1 is DFQATT and CDR2 is SNEGSKA (reference sequence).

This clonotype was seen ten or more times. J is TRBJ2-7 and V is TRBV6-2 or TRBV6-3, with D maybe TRBD1 (6 bases). The CDR3 is 12 residues long. Germline assignment: CDR1 MNHEY and CDR2 SVGEGT. V dropped 6 bases and J dropped 6 bases, with 12 bases sitting between them. The CDR3: CASRGQGTEQYF. Here the CDR3 DNA reads TGTGCCAGCAGAGGGCAGGGGACCGAGCAGTACTTC.

This clonotype was seen many times. The chain uses TRBV6-4 and TRBJ1-2, with 10 bases lining up with TRBD1. V lost 2 bases to trimming and J lost 8 bases; unmatched junction nucleotides: 5. Germline values: CDR1 MRHNA, CDR2 SNTAGT. The CDR3 has 14 residues. CDR3 DNA sequence: TGTGCCAGCAGTGACGGACAGGGGGTCTACGGCTACACCTTC. Translation gives CASSDGQGVYGYTF.

This clonotype was counted many times. This CDR3 is CASSLGSVAVEQYF. The CDR3 DNA reads as TGTGCCAGCAGCTTAGGGTCAGTGGCGGTCGAGCAGTACTTC. The chain employs TRBV7-2 and TRBJ2-7; no clear D. The V end lost 1 base, the J end lost 6 bases, and 13 bases lay between the germline ends. The CDR3 totals 14 residues. CDR1 is SGHTA, CDR2 FQGNSA, per germline.

This clonotype appeared many times. The rearrangement uses TRBV20-1 and TRBJ2-3; 8 positions match TRBD2. Germline V gives CDR1 DFQATT, CDR2 SNEGSKA (reference sequence). The CDR3 is 14 amino acids. Trimming removed 0 bases from V and 3 bases from J; junction bases left unmatched: 2. CDR3 sequence: CSARDGGGTDTQYF. CDR3 nucleotide sequence: TGCAGTGCTAGAGACGGCGGGGGGACAGATACGCAGTATTTT.

At least ten counts were recorded for this clonotype. The chain links TRBV12-3 or TRBV12-4 to TRBJ2-2; TRBD1 matches at 7 bases. The CDR3 loop spans 13 amino acids. After removal of 7 bases from V and 5 bases from J, the junction contained 4 bases not matched to a gene. CDR3 region: CASTRDRTGELFF. In nucleotides, the CDR3 is TGTGCCAGCACCAGGGACAGAACCGGGGAGCTGTTTTTT.

This clonotype occurred a few times. The chain carries TRBV2 and TRBJ2-4; 10 bases fit TRBD2. Germline assignment: CDR1 SNHLY and CDR2 FYNNEI. CDR3 size: 16 residues. V lost 6 bases, J lost 4 bases, and 9 bases stayed unmatched. The CDR3 nucleotides are TGTGCCAGCAGAATTGGACTAGCGGCCGGTAAAAACATTCAGTACTTC. This sequence encodes CASRIGLAAGKNIQYF.

CDR3 region: CASGIAGGREQFF. The CDR3 bases are TGCGCCAGCGGAATAGCGGGAGGGCGCGAGCAGTTCTTC. The chain has TRBV5-1 and TRBJ2-1; 11 bases fit TRBD2. V lost 7 bases and J lost 10; bases outside the gene matches: 7. CDR3 size: 13 residues. The germline V gene has CDR1 SGHRS and CDR2 YFSETQ.

At least ten counts were recorded for this clonotype. This chain links TRBV2 with TRBJ2-3; D unclear. This CDR3 spans 15 amino acids. V lost 3 bases and J 0 bases, leaving 10 bases between the germline ends. Germline V CDR1 and CDR2: SNHLY, FYNNEI. The CDR3 protein is CASSDRLLSTDTQYF. In DNA form, the CDR3 reads TGTGCCAGCAGTGACCGGCTGCTAAGCACAGATACGCAGTATTTT. The full variable domain, in which reference TRBV2 and TRBJ2-3 provide the parts outside the CDR3, is EPEVTQTPSHQVTQMGQEVILRCVPISNHLYFYWYRQILGQKVEFLVSFYNNEISEKSEIFDDQFSVERPDGSNFTLKIRSTKLEDSAMYFCASSDRLLSTDTQYFGPGTRLTVL.

The chain joins TRBV7-9 to TRBJ2-3; D is ambiguous. The CDR3 length is 12 residues. V was pared by 6 bases and J by 5 bases, with 9 bases between. Looked up from germline, CDR1 is SEHNR and CDR2 is FQNEAQ (reference sequence). CDR3 nucleotides: TGTGCCAGCAGGCAAGCAGGAGATACGCAGTATTTT. Its protein is CASRQAGDTQYF.

There are many counts of this clonotype. The V and J genes are TRBV29-1 and TRBJ1-1, with D maybe TRBD1 (6 bases). Germline V gives CDR1 SQVTM, CDR2 ANQGSEA. V lost 7 bases to trimming and J lost 1 base, with 16 bases between them. The CDR3 has 14 amino acids. CDR3 sequence reads: CSARSGAQNTEAFF. The CDR3 nucleotides are TGCAGCGCCCGTTCGGGGGCGCAGAACACTGAAGCTTTCTTT. Variable domain in full (rest from reference TRBV29-1 and TRBJ1-1): SAVISQKPSRDICQRGTSLTIQCQVDSQVTMMFWYRQQPGQSLTLIATANQGSEATYESGFVIDKFPISRPNLTFSTLTVSNMSPEDSSIYLCSARSGAQNTEAFFGQGTRLTVV.

This clonotype was counted many times. The chain recombines TRBV7-2 with TRBJ2-2, with 9 bases fitting TRBD2. This CDR3 contains 15 residues. Germline lookup yields CDR1 SGHTA and CDR2 FQGNSA. The V gene end was trimmed by 1 base and the J gene end by 5 bases; junction bases not matched to a gene: 2. This chain's CDR3 is CASSLGLAGTGELFF. CDR3 sequence (DNA): TGTGCCAGCAGCTTAGGGCTAGCGGGAACCGGGGAGCTGTTTTTT.

In its sample, this clonotype was seen many times. This chain uses TRBV5-5 with TRBJ2-5; weak D call: TRBD1 (6 bases). CDR1 is SGHKS, CDR2 YYEKEE, per germline (reference sequence). This CDR3 has 13 amino acids. The ends were cut back, 7 bases at V and 4 bases at J, with 14 bases in the middle. The CDR3 reads CASSRGRRETQYF. The CDR3 nucleotides read TGTGCCAGCTCTAGGGGGAGACGAGAGACCCAGTACTTC.

This clonotype showed up many times. The rearrangement links TRBV12-3 or TRBV12-4 to TRBJ1-6, with a possible D match to TRBD1 (5 bases). V dropped 2 bases and J dropped 7 bases, with 12 bases sitting between them. The CDR3 contains 15 residues. CDR3: CASSLTGPGNSPLHF. CDR3 nucleotides: TGTGCCAGCAGTTTAACGGGACCAGGAAATTCACCCCTCCACTTT.

This clonotype was observed many times. The gene calls are TRBV4-2 and TRBJ2-3, with D uncertain. CDR3 length equals 15 residues. CDR1 is LGHNA, CDR2 YNFKEQ, per germline. Trimming cost V 0 bases and J 1 base, with 8 bases left between them. The CDR3 is CASSQEGSGTDTQYF. In nucleotides, the CDR3 is TGTGCCAGCAGCCAAGAAGGTTCGGGCACAGATACGCAGTATTTT.

Many counts were recorded for this clonotype. This sequence joins TRBV18 and TRBJ2-2; D remains ambiguous. Germline V gene lookup returns CDR1 KGHSH and CDR2 LQKENI. The CDR3 runs 15 residues. V was cut by 1 base and J by 3 bases, with 9 bases left in between. The CDR3 spells CASSPLDRYTGELFF. CDR3 bases: TGTGCCAGCTCACCACTGGACCGTTACACCGGGGAGCTGTTTTTT.

This clonotype was observed a handful of times. The gene calls are TRBV11-3 and TRBJ1-2; tentatively, D is TRBD1 (6 bases). Trimming took off 4 bases at V and 8 bases at J, with 23 bases between the two ends. This CDR3 has 16 residues. Germline V CDR1 and CDR2: SGHNT, YENEEA. DNA for the CDR3: TGTGCCAGCAGCTCCCTTACAGCTGGGGGGCAGGGCGGCTACACCTTC. It translates to CASSSLTAGGQGGYTF.

Details on this clonotype: This may arise from a read error, as a much more abundant clone is one base away. V usage is TRBV12-3 or TRBV12-4 and J usage is TRBJ2-7, with D perhaps TRBD1 (5 bases). The CDR3 loop spans 12 amino acids. Trimming pared 7 bases from V and 7 bases from J, leaving 14 bases between. The CDR3 DNA sequence: TGTGCCAGCAAGGTTCGGCCAGGGGAGCAGTACTTC. Translated, it gives CASKVRPGEQYF.

The sample holds many counts of this clonotype. This chain links TRBV5-1 with TRBJ2-5, with 8 bases that match TRBD1. The CDR3 totals 15 residues. Germline loops: CDR1 SGHRS, CDR2 YFSETQ. With 6 bases clipped from V and 8 bases from J, the junction kept 15 bases outside the gene matches. The CDR3 spells CASNYGSTGGNTQYF. CDR3 nucleotides: TGCGCCAGCAACTACGGGTCAACAGGGGGTAACACCCAGTACTTC.